A single sample gave rise to the 10 T cell receptor beta chains below, sequenced in a study of control samples from healthy donors and cancer patients. Method: immunoSEQ multiplex PCR; TCRdb's copy keeps in-frame clones and lacks some. This sample yields roughly 92,000 clones, of which roughly 86% are seen a single time; about 1.3% belongs to the top ten. Input material: blood. The receptor source for this set is a woman aged 50 to 65 in good health.

This clone has only one observation. This sequence joins TRBV5-6 and TRBJ1-6; 8 bases agree with TRBD1. CDR1 and CDR2 (germline): SGHDT, YYEEEE. The CDR3 is 15 residues long. The J segment lost 10 bases and the V segment lost 3 bases, leaving 9 bases of the junction unmatched. Here the CDR3 reads CASSWGQEVGSPLHF. The CDR3 region has the DNA TGTGCCAGCAGCTGGGGACAGGAGGTCGGATCACCCCTCCACTTT.

This clone has only a few counts. The chain has TRBV6-1 and TRBJ2-5; D is possibly TRBD1 (5 bases). Trimming pared 1 base from V and 5 bases from J, leaving 11 bases between. The CDR3 runs to 14 residues. Germline V gives CDR1 MNHNS, CDR2 SASEGT. In nucleotides, the CDR3 is TGTGCCAGCAGTGAAGAGGCAGGGTGGGAGACCCAGTACTTC. Translating it yields CASSEEAGWETQYF.

The chain carries TRBV21-1 and TRBJ2-5. TRBV21-1 constitutes a pseudogene. The CDR3 loop spans 17 amino acids. The CDR3 loop reads CASSPTPGPTKKETQYF. In DNA, the CDR3 is TGTGCCAGCAGCCCTACTCCGGGACCTACAAAAAAGGAGACCCAGTACTTC.

The chain has TRBV7-2 and TRBJ2-7; TRBD1 aligns across 8 bases. Germline CDR1 reads SGHTA; CDR2 reads FQGNSA. The J segment lost 5 bases and the V segment lost 5 bases, leaving 11 bases of the junction unmatched. The CDR3 totals 15 residues. CDR3 amino acids: CASSPLGQVVDEQYF. In DNA form, the CDR3 reads TGTGCCAGCAGCCCCCTGGGACAGGTCGTTGACGAGCAGTACTTC.

This chain links TRBV14 with TRBJ1-2; no definite D call. The CDR3 is 15 residues long. Trimming took off 3 bases at V and 5 bases at J, with 16 bases between the two ends. Germline V gene lookup returns CDR1 SGHDN and CDR2 FVKESK. The CDR3 region has the DNA TGTGCCAGCAGCCAGAACCCCTGGAGGGTTTATGGCTACACCTTC. Its translation: CASSQNPWRVYGYTF.

This chain connects TRBV6-2 or TRBV6-3 to TRBJ1-1; maybe TRBD1 (5 bases). CDR1 and CDR2 (germline): MNHEY, SVGEGT. The CDR3 is 13 residues long. The V end was cut by 2 bases, the J end by 4 bases, with 8 bases between. The CDR3 nucleotides are TGTGCCAGCAGTTACGGGGGGGGCACTGAAGCTTTCTTT. Protein: CASSYGGGTEAFF.

The chain recombines TRBV12-5 with TRBJ2-5; perhaps D is TRBD1 or TRBD2 (5 bases each). Germline V gene sequence: CDR1 LGHNT, CDR2 FRNRAP. The CDR3 has 14 amino acids. V dropped 9 bases and J dropped 2 bases, with 16 bases sitting between them. CDR3 nucleotides: TGTGCTAGCACCGGGACGGGGATTCAAGAGACCCAGTACTTC. It yields the protein CASTGTGIQETQYF.

The rearrangement joins TRBV4-3 to TRBJ2-4, with 15 bases that match TRBD2. V gave up 0 bases and J gave up 0 bases; unmatched junction bases: 6. The CDR3 is 20 residues long. Germline assignment: CDR1 LGHNA and CDR2 YSLEER. In DNA form, the CDR3 reads TGCGCCAGCAGCCAAGATGGGGGACTAGCGGGAGGAGCAGCCAAAAACATTCAGTACTTC. Amino acid sequence: CASSQDGGLAGGAAKNIQYF.

The chain has TRBV7-3 and TRBJ2-1; TRBD1 matches at 10 bases. The V and J ends lost 1 base and 6 bases, in that order; junction bases with no gene match: 6. The CDR3 length is 16 residues. Germline V gene lookup returns CDR1 SGHTA and CDR2 FQGTGA. Here the CDR3 DNA reads TGTGCCAGCAGCTTAAGCGGGGGGACAGGGGTCAATGAGCAGTTCTTC. Translated, it gives CASSLSGGTGVNEQFF. The full variable domain, its missing parts supplied by reference TRBV7-3 and TRBJ2-1, is GAGVSQTPSNKVTEKGKYVELRCDPISGHTALYWYRQSLGQGPEFLIYFQGTGAADDSGLPNDRFFAVRPEGSVSTLKIQRTERGDSAVYLCASSLSGGTGVNEQFFGPGTRLTVL.

This clone was picked up a small number of times. This chain uses TRBV3-1 (or the pseudogene TRBV3-2) with TRBJ1-2, with D hard to call. The CDR3 has 14 amino acids. CDR1 is LGHDT, CDR2 YNNKEL, per germline (reference sequence). Trimming shortened V by 1 base and J by 7 bases, and 13 bases separated the two germline ends. The DNA for the CDR3 is TGTGCCAGCAGCCAAGCACAGTTTAAGGGTGGCTACACCTTC. It codes for CASSQAQFKGGYTF.